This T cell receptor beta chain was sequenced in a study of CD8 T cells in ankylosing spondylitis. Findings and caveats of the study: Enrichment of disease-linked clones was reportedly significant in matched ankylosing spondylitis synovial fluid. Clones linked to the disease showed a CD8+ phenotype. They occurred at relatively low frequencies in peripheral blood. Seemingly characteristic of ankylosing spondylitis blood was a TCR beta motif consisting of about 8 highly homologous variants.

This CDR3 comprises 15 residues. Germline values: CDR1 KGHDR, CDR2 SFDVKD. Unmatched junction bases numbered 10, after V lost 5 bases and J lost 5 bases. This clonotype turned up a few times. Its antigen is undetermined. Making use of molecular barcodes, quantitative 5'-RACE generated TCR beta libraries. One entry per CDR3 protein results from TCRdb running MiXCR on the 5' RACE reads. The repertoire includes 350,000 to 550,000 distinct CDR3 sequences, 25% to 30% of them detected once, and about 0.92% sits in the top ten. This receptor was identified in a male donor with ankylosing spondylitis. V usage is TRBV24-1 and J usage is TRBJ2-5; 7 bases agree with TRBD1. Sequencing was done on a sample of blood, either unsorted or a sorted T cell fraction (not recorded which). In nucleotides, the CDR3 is TGTGCCACCAGTGCGAACAGGGGTGCTCGGGAGACCCAGTACTTC. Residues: CATSANRGARETQYF.